The source of this TCR beta chain is a study of blood T cell repertoires in COVID-19. Only in-frame clones appear in the TCRdb table, and some are missing; sequencing was by immunoSEQ multiplex PCR. The top ten hold just over 7% of the sample, which has 380,000 or so clones, around 88% seen once. The CDR3 loop spans 17 amino acids. V lost 0 bases to trimming and J lost 0 bases, with 15 bases between them. Looked up from germline, CDR1 is SGHNT and CDR2 is YYREEE (reference sequence). What was sequenced was peripheral blood. The J gene is TRBJ1-1, the V gene TRBV5-4; D remains ambiguous. The origin of this receptor is a woman aged 60-70 years with COVID-19, enrolled during active disease. The CDR3 loop reads CASSLGGGLGLNTEAFF. The CDR3 nucleotides are TGTGCCAGCAGCTTGGGGGGAGGGCTGGGTTTGAACACTGAAGCTTTCTTT. Looking up the rest from reference TRBV5-4 and TRBJ1-1 gives the full variable domain: ETGVTQSPTHLIKTRGQQVTLRCSSQSGHNTVSWYQQALGQGPQFIFQYYREEENGRGNFPPRFSGLQFPNYSSELNVNALELDDSALYLCASSLGGGLGLNTEAFFGQGTRLTVV.